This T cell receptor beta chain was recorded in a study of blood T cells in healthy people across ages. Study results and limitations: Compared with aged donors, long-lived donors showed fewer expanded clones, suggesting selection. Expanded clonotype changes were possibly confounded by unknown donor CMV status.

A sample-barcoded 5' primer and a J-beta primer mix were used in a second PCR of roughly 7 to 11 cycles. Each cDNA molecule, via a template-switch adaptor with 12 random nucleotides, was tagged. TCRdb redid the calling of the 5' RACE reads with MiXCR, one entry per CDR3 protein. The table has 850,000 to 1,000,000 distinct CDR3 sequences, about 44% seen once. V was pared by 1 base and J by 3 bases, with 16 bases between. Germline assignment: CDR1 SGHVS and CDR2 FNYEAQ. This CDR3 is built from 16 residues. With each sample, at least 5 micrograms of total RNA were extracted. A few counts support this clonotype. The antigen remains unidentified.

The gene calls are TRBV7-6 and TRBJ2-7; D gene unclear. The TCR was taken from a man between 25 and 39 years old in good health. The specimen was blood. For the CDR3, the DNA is TGTGCCAGCAGCTTAGGCCAGGACCCTTCATACTACGAGCAGTACTTC. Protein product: CASSLGQDPSYYEQYF.